This T cell receptor beta chain derives from a study of CD8 T cells in Susac syndrome. Reverse transcription of about 0.45 to 1 ug RNA was carried out with random hexamers. TCRdb called the immunoSEQ multiplex PCR reads again in MiXCR, with one record for every CDR3 protein. The sample carries some 110,000 distinct CDR3 sequences, about 93% recorded once. CDR3 length equals 15 residues. The J segment lost 3 bases and the V segment lost 6 bases, leaving 4 bases of the junction unmatched. In germline, CDR1 is KGHDR, CDR2 SFDVKD. It was negative isolation that provided the CD8+ and CD4+ T cells, whereas TEMRA cells were enriched by FACS.

The source of this sequence is a human donor with Susac syndrome. Sequencing was carried out using CD8+ T cells from PBMCs. The V call is TRBV24-1, the J call TRBJ2-2, with 9 bases lining up with TRBD1. The DNA for the CDR3 is TGTGCCACCAGTCTGACAGGGGGGGACACCGGGGAGCTGTTTTTT. Its translation: CATSLTGGDTGELFF.